This entry lists 9 T cell receptor beta chains sequenced from one sample in a study of T cell changes during pregnancy in multiple sclerosis. The data were produced by immunoSEQ multiplex PCR, yet TCRdb's version contains in-frame clones alone and is incomplete. The sample carries tens of thousands of clones, just over 90% recorded once. The sequencing used CD4+ T cells from peripheral blood mononuclear cells, collected in the second trimester of pregnancy. The receptors stem from a female donor with multiple sclerosis, enrolled in a pregnancy study.

The V and J genes are TRBV27 and TRBJ2-2, with 8 bases matching TRBD2. CDR1 is MNHEY, CDR2 SMNVEV, per germline (reference sequence). This CDR3 spans 14 amino acids. With 5 bases clipped from V and 7 bases from J, the junction kept 6 bases outside the gene matches. The DNA for the CDR3 is TGTGCCAGCAGTAAAGGACTAGCTGGCGGGGAGCTGTTTTTT. It specifies CASSKGLAGGELFF.

The chain is built from TRBV2 and TRBJ2-3; 10 bases match TRBD2. The CDR3 sequence is 15 residues long. The V segment lost 2 bases and the J segment 7 bases; nucleotides outside the gene matches: 6. CDR1 SNHLY and CDR2 FYNNEI come from the germline V gene. The CDR3 here is CASSEQAGGPNTQYF. The CDR3 region has the DNA TGTGCCAGCAGTGAACAAGCGGGGGGGCCGAATACGCAGTATTTT. Filled out from reference TRBV2 and TRBJ2-3, the complete variable domain reads EPEVTQTPSHQVTQMGQEVILRCVPISNHLYFYWYRQILGQKVEFLVSFYNNEISEKSEIFDDQFSVERPDGSNFTLKIRSTKLEDSAMYFCASSEQAGGPNTQYFGPGTRLTVL.

The genes are TRBV10-3 and TRBJ2-2; 12 nucleotides agree with TRBD2. There are 18 residues in the CDR3. CDR1 and CDR2 (germline): ENHRY, SYGVKD. J gave up 1 base and V 5 bases, and 8 bases lay outside the gene matches. The CDR3 here is CAISKRLAGAENTGELFF. The CDR3, as DNA: TGTGCCATCAGTAAGAGACTAGCGGGGGCCGAGAACACCGGGGAGCTGTTTTTT.

CDR3 coding DNA: TGTGCCAGCTCACAGATGAGCGGCACCTACAATGAGCAGTTCTTC. It codes for CASSQMSGTYNEQFF. The chain joins TRBV18 to TRBJ2-1; a possible D gene is TRBD2 (5 bases). The V gene's germline CDR1 is KGHSH and CDR2 LQKENI. The length of the CDR3 is 15 residues. Trimming shortened V by 4 bases and J by 2 bases, and 12 bases separated the two germline ends.

The genes are TRBV5-6 and TRBJ2-1; D is unresolved. This CDR3 is 11 amino acids long. From germline, CDR1 is SGHDT and CDR2 YYEEEE. V gave up 2 bases and J gave up 9 bases, with 6 bases separating them. The CDR3 reads CASSFRVEQFF. The CDR3, as DNA: TGTGCCAGCAGCTTTCGTGTTGAGCAGTTCTTC. Full variable domain (remainder filled in from reference TRBV5-6 and TRBJ2-1): DAGVTQSPTHLIKTRGQQVTLRCSPKSGHDTVSWYQQALGQGPQFIFQYYEEEERQRGNFPDRFSGHQFPNYSSELNVNALLLGDSALYLCASSFRVEQFFGPGTRLTVL.

The chain recombines TRBV19 with TRBJ1-5; 8 bases agree with TRBD1. The CDR3 loop spans 15 amino acids. The V gene's germline CDR1 is LNHDA and CDR2 SQIVND (reference sequence). The trim removed 5 bases at V and 1 base at J, leaving 4 bases unmatched. The CDR3 here is CASSATGGSNQPQHF. The CDR3, as DNA: TGTGCCAGTAGTGCCACAGGGGGGAGCAATCAGCCCCAGCATTTT.

The chain uses TRBV19 and TRBJ2-7, with 11 bases fitting TRBD2. The junction had 8 bases not matched to a gene; V was cut back by 5 bases and J by 5 bases. This CDR3 region has 15 residues. Germline CDR1 reads LNHDA; CDR2 reads SQIVND (reference sequence). The CDR3 nucleotides read TGTGCCAGTAGTGCGCCGGGACTAGCGGTCCACGAGCAGTACTTC. Translation gives CASSAPGLAVHEQYF.

J is TRBJ2-7 and V is TRBV21-1; the table's D call, TRBD2, was not checked against the DNA. TRBV21-1 is tagged as a pseudogene. The CDR3 has 17 amino acids. CDR3 amino acids: CASSKASRGGRSYEQYF. The CDR3 coding sequence is TGTGCCAGCAGCAAAGCTTCTAGGGGGGGCCGCTCCTACGAGCAGTACTTC.

This chain links TRBV25-1 with TRBJ2-5, with unresolved D. Looked up from germline, CDR1 is MGHDK and CDR2 is SYGVNS. Trimming removed 5 bases from V and 3 bases from J, with 13 bases in between. The CDR3 has 14 residues. CDR3 nucleotide sequence: TGTGCCAGCAGTCTGTCAGGATCAGAAGAGACCCAGTACTTC. It specifies CASSLSGSEETQYF.